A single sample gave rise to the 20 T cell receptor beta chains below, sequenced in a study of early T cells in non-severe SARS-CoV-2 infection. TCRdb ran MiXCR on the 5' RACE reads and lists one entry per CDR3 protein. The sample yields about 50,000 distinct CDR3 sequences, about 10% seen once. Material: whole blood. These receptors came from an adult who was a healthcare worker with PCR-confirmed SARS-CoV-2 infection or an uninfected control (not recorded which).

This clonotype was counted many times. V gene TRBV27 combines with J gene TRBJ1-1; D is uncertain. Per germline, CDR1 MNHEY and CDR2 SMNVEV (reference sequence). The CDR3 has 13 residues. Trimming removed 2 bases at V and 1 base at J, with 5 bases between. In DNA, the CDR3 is TGTGCCAGCAGTTTAGCAGGGAACACTGAAGCTTTCTTT. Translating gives CASSLAGNTEAFF.

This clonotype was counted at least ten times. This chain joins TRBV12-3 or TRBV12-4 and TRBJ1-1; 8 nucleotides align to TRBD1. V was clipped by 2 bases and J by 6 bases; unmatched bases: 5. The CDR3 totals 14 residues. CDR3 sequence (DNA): TGTGCCAGCAGTTTATCTGACAGGGGCGCTGAAGCTTTCTTT. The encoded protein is CASSLSDRGAEAFF.

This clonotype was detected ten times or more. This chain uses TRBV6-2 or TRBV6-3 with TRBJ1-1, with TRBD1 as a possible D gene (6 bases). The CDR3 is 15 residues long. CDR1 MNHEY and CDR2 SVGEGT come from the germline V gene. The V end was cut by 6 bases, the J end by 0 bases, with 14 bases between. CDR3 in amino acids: CASSKQTGLNTEAFF. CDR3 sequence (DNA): TGTGCCAGCAGCAAGCAGACAGGCCTGAACACTGAAGCTTTCTTT.

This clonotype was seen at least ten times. The DNA of the CDR3 is TGTGCCAGTAGAGGGGGACAGGTGAACACTGAAGCTTTCTTT. It is translated as CASRGGQVNTEAFF. J is TRBJ1-1 and V is TRBV19; 8 positions match TRBD1. From germline, CDR1 is LNHDA and CDR2 SQIVND (reference sequence). The length of the CDR3 is 14 residues. V shed 6 bases, J shed 0 bases, and the junction held 3 bases outside the gene matches.

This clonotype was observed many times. In DNA form, the CDR3 reads TGCAGTGCTAGTGCGACCGACAGATCCAAAAACATTCAGTACTTC. Protein product: CSASATDRSKNIQYF. The chain carries TRBV20-1 and TRBJ2-4; possibly TRBD1 for D (5 bases). Trimming cost V 3 bases and J 2 bases, with 14 bases left between them. This CDR3 comprises 15 residues. Germline V CDR1 and CDR2: DFQATT, SNEGSKA (reference sequence).

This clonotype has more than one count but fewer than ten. CDR3 nucleotides: TGTGCCAGCAGTCCCGGGTGGGAGACCCAGTACTTC. It specifies CASSPGWETQYF. The gene calls are TRBV12-3 or TRBV12-4 and TRBJ2-5; D gene uncertain. The CDR3 is 12 amino acids. Between the trimmed V and J ends, which lost 5 bases and 5 bases, there was a span of 9 bases.

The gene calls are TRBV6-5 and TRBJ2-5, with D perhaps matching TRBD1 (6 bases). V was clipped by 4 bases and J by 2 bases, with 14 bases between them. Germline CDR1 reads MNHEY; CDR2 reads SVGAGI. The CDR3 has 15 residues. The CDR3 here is CASSSKRTAQETQYF. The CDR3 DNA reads TGTGCCAGCAGTTCCAAACGGACAGCGCAAGAGACCCAGTACTTC.

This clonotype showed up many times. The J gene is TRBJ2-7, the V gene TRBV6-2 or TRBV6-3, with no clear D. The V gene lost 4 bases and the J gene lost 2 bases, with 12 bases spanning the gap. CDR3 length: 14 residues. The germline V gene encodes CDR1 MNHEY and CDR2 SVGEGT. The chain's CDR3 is CASSFRGTTYEQYF. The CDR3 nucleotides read TGTGCCAGCAGTTTTCGTGGTACTACCTACGAGCAGTACTTC.

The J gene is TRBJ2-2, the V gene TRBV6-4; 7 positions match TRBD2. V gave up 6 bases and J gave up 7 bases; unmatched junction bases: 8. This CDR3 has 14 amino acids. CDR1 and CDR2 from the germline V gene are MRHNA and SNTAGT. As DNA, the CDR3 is TGTGCCAGCAGCCCCGGGACTACGGGCGGGGAGCTGTTTTTT. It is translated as CASSPGTTGGELFF.

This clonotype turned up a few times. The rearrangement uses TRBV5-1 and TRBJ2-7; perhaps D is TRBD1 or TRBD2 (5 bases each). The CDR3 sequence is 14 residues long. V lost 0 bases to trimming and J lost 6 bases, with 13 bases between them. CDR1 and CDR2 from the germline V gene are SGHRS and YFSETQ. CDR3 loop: CASSLDGTDREQYF. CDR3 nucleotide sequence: TGCGCCAGCAGCTTGGACGGGACGGATCGCGAGCAGTACTTC.

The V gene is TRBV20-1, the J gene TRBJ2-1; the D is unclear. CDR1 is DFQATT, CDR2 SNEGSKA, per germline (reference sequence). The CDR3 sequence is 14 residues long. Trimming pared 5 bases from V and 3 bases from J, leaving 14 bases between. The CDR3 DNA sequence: TGCAGTGCTCCCAACCCGTGGTACTACAATGAGCAGTTCTTC. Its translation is CSAPNPWYYNEQFF.

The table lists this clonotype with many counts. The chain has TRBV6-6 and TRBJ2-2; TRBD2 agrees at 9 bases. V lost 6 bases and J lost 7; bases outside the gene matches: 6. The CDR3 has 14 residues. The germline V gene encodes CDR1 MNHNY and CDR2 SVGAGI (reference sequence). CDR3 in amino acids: CASSLTSGGGELFF. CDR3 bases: TGTGCCAGCAGCTTGACTAGCGGCGGCGGGGAGCTGTTTTTT.

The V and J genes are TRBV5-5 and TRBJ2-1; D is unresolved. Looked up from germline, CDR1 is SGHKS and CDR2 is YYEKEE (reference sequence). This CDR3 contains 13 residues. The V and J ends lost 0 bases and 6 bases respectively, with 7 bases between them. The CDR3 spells CASSLVQANEQFF. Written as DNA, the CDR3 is TGTGCCAGCAGCTTGGTGCAAGCCAATGAGCAGTTCTTC.

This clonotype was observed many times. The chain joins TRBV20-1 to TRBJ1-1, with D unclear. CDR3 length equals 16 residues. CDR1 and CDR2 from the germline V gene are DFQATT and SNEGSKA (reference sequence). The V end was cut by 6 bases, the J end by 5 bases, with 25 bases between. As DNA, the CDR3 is TGCAGTGCCCCAGGTGGAACGAGGGTCGTTGGGACTGAAGCTTTCTTT. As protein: CSAPGGTRVVGTEAFF.

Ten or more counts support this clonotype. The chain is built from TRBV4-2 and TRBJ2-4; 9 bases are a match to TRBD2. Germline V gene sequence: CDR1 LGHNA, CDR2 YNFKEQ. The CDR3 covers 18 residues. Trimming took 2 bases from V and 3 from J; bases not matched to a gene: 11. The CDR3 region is CASSQYASGISVKNIQYF. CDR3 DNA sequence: TGTGCCAGCAGCCAATATGCTAGCGGGATAAGCGTCAAAAACATTCAGTACTTC.

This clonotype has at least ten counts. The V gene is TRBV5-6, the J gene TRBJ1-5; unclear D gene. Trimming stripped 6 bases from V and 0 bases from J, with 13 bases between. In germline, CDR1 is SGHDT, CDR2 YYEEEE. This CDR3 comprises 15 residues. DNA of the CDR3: TGTGCCAGCAATCGGCTAGGCGATAGCAATCAGCCCCAGCATTTT. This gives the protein CASNRLGDSNQPQHF.

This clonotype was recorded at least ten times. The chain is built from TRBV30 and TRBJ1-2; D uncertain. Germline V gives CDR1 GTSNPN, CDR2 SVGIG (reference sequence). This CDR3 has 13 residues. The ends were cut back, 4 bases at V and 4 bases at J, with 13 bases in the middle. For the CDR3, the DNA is TGTGCCTGGATGGGAGCCGGCGGCTATGGCTACACCTTC. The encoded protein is CAWMGAGGYGYTF.

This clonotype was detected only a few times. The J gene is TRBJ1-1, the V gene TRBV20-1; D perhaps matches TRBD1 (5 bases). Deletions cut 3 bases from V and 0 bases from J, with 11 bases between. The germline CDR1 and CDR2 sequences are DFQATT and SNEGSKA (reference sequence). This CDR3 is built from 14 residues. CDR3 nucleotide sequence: TGCAGTGCTAGTGTCAGGGCGGTGAACACTGAAGCTTTCTTT. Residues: CSASVRAVNTEAFF.

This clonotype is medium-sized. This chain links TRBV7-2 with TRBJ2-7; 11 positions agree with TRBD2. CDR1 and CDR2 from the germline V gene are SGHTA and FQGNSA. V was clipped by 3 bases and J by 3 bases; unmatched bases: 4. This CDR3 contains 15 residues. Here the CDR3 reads CASSLEGLAVYEQYF. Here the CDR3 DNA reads TGTGCCAGCAGCTTGGAGGGACTAGCGGTCTACGAGCAGTACTTC.

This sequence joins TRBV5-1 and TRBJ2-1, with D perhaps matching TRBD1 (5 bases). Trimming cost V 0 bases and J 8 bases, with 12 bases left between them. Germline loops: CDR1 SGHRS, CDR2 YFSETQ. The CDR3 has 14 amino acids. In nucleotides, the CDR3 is TGCGCCAGCAGCTTGGGAACAGGACGTTATGAGCAGTTCTTC. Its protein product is CASSLGTGRYEQFF.